These 31 T cell receptor beta chains came from one sample sequenced in a study of shared T cell receptors in the human thymus. Measured with immunoSEQ multiplex PCR; TCRdb has only the in-frame clones, and not every one. The top ten hold about 0.012% of the sample, which has 450,000 to 650,000 clones, 70% to 80% seen once. This same sample was also part of a study on human thymus T cells.

The sample consisted of thymocytes. The receptors shown here come from a boy younger than two with a congenital heart defect.

This clone was detected once. The chain combines TRBV13 with TRBJ2-7; TRBD1 agrees at 7 bases. The CDR3 covers 14 residues. Trimming removed 2 bases from V and 4 bases from J; junction bases left unmatched: 5. Germline V lookup: CDR1 PRHDT, CDR2 FYEKMQ (reference sequence). In DNA form, the CDR3 reads TGTGCCAGCAGCTTAACAGGGGAAAATTACGAGCAGTACTTC. Its translation: CASSLTGENYEQYF. Based on the CDR3 plus reference TRBV13 and TRBJ2-7, the full variable domain is AAGVIQSPRHLIKEKRETATLKCYPIPRHDTVYWYQQGPGQDPQFLISFYEKMQSDKGSIPDRFSAQQFSDYHSELNMSSLELGDSALYFCASSLTGENYEQYFGPGTRLTVT.

This rearrangement joins TRBV10-2 to TRBJ2-2, with TRBD2 matching 7 bases. Trimming cost V 5 bases and J 1 base; bases outside gene matches: 7. CDR3 length: 16 residues. Germline V CDR1 and CDR2: WSHSY, SAAADI. The CDR3: CASSKLAGQNTGELFF. The DNA of the CDR3 is TGCGCCAGCAGTAAGTTAGCGGGTCAGAACACCGGGGAGCTGTTTTTT.

The sample holds a few counts of this clone. The V gene is TRBV7-9, the J gene TRBJ2-7; 7 nucleotides align to TRBD2. The CDR3 sequence is 12 residues long. Looked up from germline, CDR1 is SEHNR and CDR2 is FQNEAQ (reference sequence). V lost 3 bases and J lost 5; bases outside the gene matches: 1. The CDR3 loop reads CASSLAGDEQYF. CDR3 DNA sequence: TGTGCCAGCAGCTTGGCGGGAGACGAGCAGTACTTC.

The gene calls are TRBV5-1 and TRBJ2-3; 12 bases line up with TRBD2. The CDR3 sequence is 17 residues long. Germline V gives CDR1 SGHRS, CDR2 YFSETQ. Trimming at V came to 0 bases and at J to 1 base, leaving 3 bases not matched to a gene. In nucleotides, the CDR3 is TGCGCCAGCAGCTTGGTCCTAGCGGGAGGGCGCACAGATACGCAGTATTTT. Its protein product is CASSLVLAGGRTDTQYF.

The V call is TRBV30, the J call TRBJ2-1; 7 positions agree with TRBD2. Germline-derived CDR1 and CDR2 are GTSNPN and SVGIG (reference sequence). The CDR3 has 13 residues. CDR3 sequence (DNA): TGTGCTGGGGTCGGGGAGGGTCGGAGTGAGCAGTTCTTC. This encodes CAGVGEGRSEQFF.

The chain recombines TRBV4-1 with TRBJ1-2; 7 nucleotides match TRBD1. CDR1 is MGHRA and CDR2 is YSYEKL in the germline V gene. This CDR3 comprises 21 residues. V lost 3 bases to trimming and J lost 5 bases; unmatched junction nucleotides: 27. This CDR3 is CASSHGGGPRISPSFSYGYTF. As DNA, the CDR3 is TGCGCCAGCAGCCATGGAGGGGGCCCCCGTATTTCCCCTTCGTTCTCGTATGGCTACACCTTC.

The rearrangement links TRBV6-5 to TRBJ1-5; no definite D call. The CDR3 contains 13 residues. With 2 bases removed from V and 3 bases from J, the gap between germline ends came to 5 bases. Looked up from germline, CDR1 is MNHEY and CDR2 is SVGAGI. CDR3 in amino acids: CASSYLINQPQHF. Written as DNA, the CDR3 is TGTGCCAGCAGTTACCTTATCAATCAGCCCCAGCATTTT.

The chain combines TRBV14 with TRBJ2-5; 8 bases map to TRBD1. Per germline, CDR1 SGHDN and CDR2 FVKESK. The CDR3 is 17 amino acids. Germline trimming cut 3 bases from V and 1 base from J; bases unmatched to any gene: 10. The CDR3, as DNA: TGTGCCAGCAGCCATAGGGACAGGTCTAACCTCCAAGAGACCCAGTACTTC. The encoded protein is CASSHRDRSNLQETQYF.

This clone was seen only a few times. This rearrangement joins TRBV11-1 to TRBJ1-1; weak D call: TRBD1 (5 bases). CDR1 and CDR2 (germline): SGHAT, FQDESV (reference sequence). V lost 2 bases and J 1 base, leaving 8 bases between the germline ends. CDR3 length equals 14 residues. CDR3 in DNA: TGTGCCAGCAGCTTAAGTCAGGGGAACACTGAAGCTTTCTTT. Its protein is CASSLSQGNTEAFF.

V gene TRBV27 combines with J gene TRBJ2-1, with 7 bases identical to TRBD2. Germline V gene data show CDR1 as MNHEY and CDR2 as SMNVEV (reference sequence). The CDR3 sequence is 15 residues long. Unmatched junction bases numbered 6, after V lost 5 bases and J lost 2 bases. The CDR3 reads CASSTGGTAYNEQFF. The CDR3 nucleotides are TGTGCCAGCAGTACGGGAGGCACTGCCTACAATGAGCAGTTCTTC.

This clone was counted between two and nine times. The chain carries TRBV7-9 and TRBJ1-1; the D gene is possibly TRBD1 (6 bases). CDR1 and CDR2 from the germline V gene are SEHNR and FQNEAQ (reference sequence). The CDR3 runs 16 residues. With 5 bases removed from V and 6 bases from J, the gap between germline ends came to 22 bases. In DNA form, the CDR3 reads TGTGCCAGCAGCCCGAGGACAGCCGGAATTCCCGCTGAAGCTTTCTTT. Translating it yields CASSPRTAGIPAEAFF.

CDR3 amino acids: CASSLVLAGAQETQYF. The CDR3 DNA follows: TGTGCCAGCAGCTTAGTACTAGCGGGAGCCCAAGAGACCCAGTACTTC. This sequence joins TRBV7-2 and TRBJ2-5; the match to TRBD2 covers 11 bases. V dropped 1 base and J dropped 1; count of bases not matched to a gene: 2. The germline CDR1 and CDR2 sequences are SGHTA and FQGNSA. CDR3 size: 16 residues. Variable domain in full (rest from reference TRBV7-2 and TRBJ2-5): GAGVSQSPSNKVTEKGKDVELRCDPISGHTALYWYRQSLGQGLEFLIYFQGNSAPDKSGLPSDRFSAERTGGSVSTLTIQRTQQEDSAVYLCASSLVLAGAQETQYFGPGTRLLVL.

V and J are TRBV7-3 and TRBJ1-2; D might be TRBD1 (5 bases). Germline-derived CDR1 and CDR2 are SGHTA and FQGTGA. CDR3 size: 14 residues. V lost 1 base and J lost 3, with 9 bases in between. CDR3 residues: CASSLRGTDYGYTF. In DNA, the CDR3 is TGTGCCAGCAGCTTAAGGGGGACTGACTATGGCTACACCTTC.

DNA for the CDR3: TGTGCCAGCAGCTTAGAGAGAGGGGGTAAGACCGAAGAGACCCAGTACTTC. This encodes CASSLERGGKTEETQYF. V and J are TRBV7-9 and TRBJ2-5, with D tentatively TRBD1 (6 bases). Germline CDR1 and CDR2: SEHNR and FQNEAQ (reference sequence). The CDR3 has 17 residues. The V and J ends lost 1 base and 3 bases respectively, with 18 bases between them.

The chain is built from TRBV30 and TRBJ2-3; 9 nucleotides align to TRBD2. Trimming took 2 bases from V and 6 from J; bases not matched to a gene: 3. This CDR3 region has 13 residues. Germline CDR1 and CDR2: GTSNPN and SVGIG (reference sequence). The CDR3 loop reads CAWSRREGDTQYF. CDR3 coding DNA: TGTGCCTGGAGTAGGCGGGAGGGGGATACGCAGTATTTT.

Of note for this clone: Within the sample, other DNA sequences also encode this same CDR3. The J gene is TRBJ2-2, the V gene TRBV5-1, with 14 bases lining up with TRBD2. Trimming at V came to 4 bases and at J to 5 bases, leaving 4 bases not matched to a gene. CDR1 is SGHRS and CDR2 is YFSETQ in the germline V gene. The CDR3 runs to 16 residues. The CDR3 loop is CASSVGLAGDTGELFF. CDR3 in DNA: TGCGCCAGCAGCGTGGGACTAGCGGGAGATACCGGGGAGCTGTTTTTT.

This clone was observed a handful of times. The chain links TRBV5-6 to TRBJ1-5; D is perhaps TRBD1 (5 bases). The germline V and J ends were trimmed by 3 bases and 0 bases, with 16 bases remaining between them. Germline CDR1 reads SGHDT; CDR2 reads YYEEEE. The CDR3 runs to 17 residues. CDR3 coding DNA: TGTGCCAGCAGCTCAGGCAGGGCTTGGGATAGCAATCAGCCCCAGCATTTT. Translated, it gives CASSSGRAWDSNQPQHF.

The V and J genes are TRBV10-1 and TRBJ2-2; 14 nucleotides match TRBD2. This CDR3 contains 18 residues. The V gene's germline CDR1 is WNHNN and CDR2 SYGVQD (reference sequence). The ends lost 1 base at V and 4 bases at J; junction bases unmatched: 5. The CDR3 loop is CASSEWSGLAGGTGELFF. The CDR3 nucleotides read TGCGCCAGCAGTGAGTGGTCTGGACTAGCGGGAGGCACCGGGGAGCTGTTTTTT.

This clone was detected only once. The J gene is TRBJ2-1, the V gene TRBV6-5; 7 bases align to TRBD1. The CDR3 covers 13 residues. Germline V gives CDR1 MNHEY, CDR2 SVGAGI. Unmatched junction bases numbered 7, after V lost 6 bases and J lost 8 bases. The CDR3 here is CASSDDRAHEQFF. The CDR3 bases are TGTGCCAGCAGCGATGACAGGGCCCATGAGCAGTTCTTC.

The rearrangement links TRBV11-2 to TRBJ2-7; TRBD2 aligns across 8 bases. V shed 0 bases, J shed 4 bases, and the junction held 2 bases outside the gene matches. This CDR3 has 14 amino acids. Germline CDR1 is SGHAT and CDR2 is FQNNGV. The CDR3 DNA reads as TGTGCCAGCAGCTTAGAACGCGGGGGGTACGAGCAGTACTTC. This encodes CASSLERGGYEQYF.

This clone was seen a few times. The V gene is TRBV15, the J gene TRBJ2-2; D is perhaps TRBD1 (6 bases). CDR1 and CDR2 from the germline V gene are LNHNV and YYDKDF (reference sequence). The CDR3 runs to 14 residues. The V gene lost 6 bases and the J gene lost 1 base, with 9 bases spanning the gap. The CDR3 protein is CATRGGQNTGELFF. The CDR3 bases are TGTGCCACCAGAGGGGGACAGAACACCGGGGAGCTGTTTTTT.

This clone showed up just a few times. The CDR3 DNA reads TGTGCCAGTAGCGAAGGGATGTGGGGGCAGAGAAACTCTGGGGCCAACGTCCTGACTTTC. Protein product: CASSEGMWGQRNSGANVLTF. The V gene is TRBV19, the J gene TRBJ2-6; tentative D call: TRBD1 (6 bases). Per germline, CDR1 LNHDA and CDR2 SQIVND (reference sequence). The CDR3 loop spans 20 amino acids. Trimming took off 6 bases at V and 0 bases at J, with 24 bases between the two ends.

The genes are TRBV6-5 and TRBJ2-7; the D gene is possibly TRBD2 (5 bases). The CDR3 consists of 15 residues. Germline V lookup: CDR1 MNHEY, CDR2 SVGAGI. V shed 7 bases and J shed 0 bases, with 16 bases lying between them. CDR3 DNA: TGTGCCAGCAAGAAAAACGGAGGAAGCTCCTACGAGCAGTACTTC. It specifies CASKKNGGSSYEQYF.

This chain's CDR3 is CASSLGSWTSVNYGYTF. The CDR3 nucleotides read TGTGCCAGCAGCTTAGGCTCTTGGACATCTGTTAACTATGGCTACACCTTC. This rearrangement joins TRBV5-4 to TRBJ1-2; tentatively, D is TRBD1 (5 bases). Per germline, CDR1 SGHNT and CDR2 YYREEE (reference sequence). V dropped 2 bases and J dropped 1 base, with 18 bases sitting between them. The CDR3 is 17 amino acids.

The J gene is TRBJ2-2, the V gene TRBV9, with 14 positions matching TRBD2. Germline-derived CDR1 and CDR2 are SGDLS and YYNGEE. The CDR3 contains 16 residues. The V segment lost 0 bases and the J segment 6 bases; nucleotides outside the gene matches: 1. The CDR3 reads CASSVATSGRAGELFF. The CDR3, as DNA: TGTGCCAGCAGCGTAGCGACTAGCGGGAGGGCCGGGGAGCTGTTTTTT.

This chain joins TRBV7-9 and TRBJ2-2, with a weak D call TRBD2 (6 bases). V shed 6 bases and J shed 6 bases, with 20 bases lying between them. Looked up from germline, CDR1 is SEHNR and CDR2 is FQNEAQ (reference sequence). This CDR3 comprises 16 residues. The CDR3 sequence is CASSLRTREESGELFF. DNA for the CDR3: TGTGCCAGCAGTCTTAGGACGCGGGAAGAGTCCGGGGAGCTGTTTTTT.

This clone was recorded only once. The V and J genes are TRBV11-3 and TRBJ2-3; 8 bases are a match to TRBD1. V lost 6 bases, J lost 2 bases, and 13 bases stayed unmatched. CDR1 and CDR2 (germline): SGHNT, YENEEA. The CDR3 length is 17 residues. The CDR3 spells CASRYDTGTGPTDTQYF. DNA for the CDR3: TGTGCCAGCAGGTATGATACCGGGACAGGTCCCACAGATACGCAGTATTTT.

The chain uses TRBV9 and TRBJ1-1, with TRBD1 as a possible D gene (6 bases). The germline V and J ends were trimmed by 3 bases and 3 bases, with 18 bases remaining between them. The CDR3 loop spans 16 amino acids. Germline V gene lookup returns CDR1 SGDLS and CDR2 YYNGEE. The CDR3 DNA sequence: TGTGCCAGCAGCGAGAAGCCAGGGGTACTGGACACTGAAGCTTTCTTT. Amino acids: CASSEKPGVLDTEAFF. Looking up the rest from reference TRBV9 and TRBJ1-1 gives the full variable domain: DSGVTQTPKHLITATGQRVTLRCSPRSGDLSVYWYQQSLDQGLQFLIQYYNGEERAKGNILERFSAQQFPDLHSELNLSSLELGDSALYFCASSEKPGVLDTEAFFGQGTRLTVV.

The chain uses TRBV9 and TRBJ2-1; 10 positions match TRBD1. Losses at the gene ends were 4 bases for V and 6 bases for J; bases not matched to a gene: 10. Germline V CDR1 and CDR2: SGDLS, YYNGEE. The CDR3 extends over 16 amino acids. Here the CDR3 DNA reads TGTGCCAGCAGCCCAGAGGGACAGGGGAACTCCAATGAGCAGTTCTTC. Encoded protein: CASSPEGQGNSNEQFF.

The rearrangement joins TRBV27 to TRBJ2-7; maybe TRBD2 (5 bases). CDR3 length: 14 amino acids. V lost 3 bases, J lost 3 bases, and 12 bases lay in between. CDR1 and CDR2 from the germline V gene are MNHEY and SMNVEV (reference sequence). The CDR3 sequence is CASSFGGGIYEQYF. CDR3 nucleotides: TGTGCCAGCAGTTTCGGAGGTGGGATCTACGAGCAGTACTTC.

The V and J genes are TRBV19 and TRBJ1-5; unclear D gene. The germline CDR1 and CDR2 sequences are LNHDA and SQIVND (reference sequence). The germline V and J ends were trimmed by 6 bases and 6 bases, with 15 bases remaining between them. The CDR3 is made up of 14 amino acids. The CDR3 here is CASSVGGRGQPQHF. The CDR3 DNA follows: TGTGCCAGTAGCGTGGGAGGCCGGGGTCAGCCCCAGCATTTT.